What follows describes a single T cell receptor beta chain. This entry is derived from a study of blood T cells in healthy people across ages. Then a second PCR, running roughly 7 to 11 cycles, was carried out with a sample-barcoded 5' primer and a J-beta primer mix. TCRdb called the 5' RACE reads again in MiXCR, with one record for every CDR3 protein. The data hold about 640,000 distinct CDR3 sequences, with around 54% observed a single time. Per sample, extraction of total RNA gave at least 5 micrograms in every case. This TCR derives from a man in his 60s in good health. Sequencing was done on a sample of blood.

In DNA form, the CDR3 reads TGTGCCAGCAGCTTAGGAAGGCTAAGCACAGATACGCAGTATTTT. Translation: CASSLGRLSTDTQYF. The rearrangement uses TRBV7-9 and TRBJ2-3; D is ambiguous. CDR1 and CDR2 (germline): SEHNR, FQNEAQ (reference sequence). V dropped 1 base and J dropped 0 bases, with 8 bases sitting between them. This CDR3 has 15 amino acids.